The 7 T cell receptor beta chains below come from one sample, sequenced in a study of blood T cell repertoires in COVID-19. Assay: immunoSEQ multiplex PCR; the TCRdb copy retains only in-frame clones and omits some. The repertoire holds under 300,000 clones, 65% to 90% seen once, with about 2.3% in the top ten. Sequences were obtained from peripheral blood. Receptors were obtained from a man aged 35-49 years who had recovered from COVID-19.

The chain has TRBV2 and TRBJ2-2; unclear D gene. The CDR3 totals 13 residues. Trimming shortened V by 1 base and J by 7 bases, and 7 bases separated the two germline ends. From germline, CDR1 is SNHLY and CDR2 FYNNEI. The CDR3 nucleotides read TGTGCCAGCAGTGAAGTAGTTGACGGGGAGCTGTTTTTT. Translation gives CASSEVVDGELFF.

The gene calls are TRBV2 and TRBJ1-4; D is unclear. Trimming pared 8 bases from V and 7 bases from J, leaving 11 bases between. The CDR3 consists of 12 residues. Germline CDR1 SNHLY, CDR2 FYNNEI. CDR3 residues: CASYGTGEKLFF. The CDR3 nucleotides read TGTGCCAGCTACGGAACGGGTGAAAAACTGTTTTTT.

The V and J genes are TRBV9 and TRBJ1-1; 11 bases are a match to TRBD1. This CDR3 spans 15 amino acids. The V gene end was trimmed by 3 bases and the J gene end by 4 bases; junction bases not matched to a gene: 5. Germline loops: CDR1 SGDLS, CDR2 YYNGEE. For the CDR3, the DNA is TGTGCCAGCAGCGGCCGGGACAGGGGGTCCACTGAAGCTTTCTTT. Translation: CASSGRDRGSTEAFF.

The chain couples TRBV5-1 to TRBJ2-7; 10 bases map to TRBD1. The V segment lost 4 bases and the J segment 3 bases; nucleotides outside the gene matches: 7. Germline V gene sequence: CDR1 SGHRS, CDR2 YFSETQ. CDR3 length equals 15 residues. CDR3 bases: TGCGCCAGCAGCCTGACCGGGACAGGGGACTACGAGCAGTACTTC. Translation gives CASSLTGTGDYEQYF.

This chain uses TRBV18 with TRBJ2-7, with TRBD2 identical over 10 bases. Trimming at V came to 11 bases and at J to 2 bases, leaving 6 bases not matched to a gene. CDR1 and CDR2 from the germline V gene are KGHSH and LQKENI. This CDR3 comprises 13 residues. CDR3 amino acids: CAPTGTSAYEQYF. The CDR3 bases are TGTGCCCCTACCGGGACTAGCGCCTACGAGCAGTACTTC.

The CDR3 here is CASSGGPNQPQHF. The CDR3 DNA follows: TGTGCCAGCTCAGGGGGACCCAATCAGCCCCAGCATTTT. The chain joins TRBV2 to TRBJ1-5, with TRBD1 identical over 7 bases. The CDR3 length is 13 residues. Germline CDR1 SNHLY, CDR2 FYNNEI. V was pared by 8 bases and J by 3 bases, with 4 bases of the junction left unmatched. Full variable domain (rest looked up from reference TRBV2 and TRBJ1-5): EPEVTQTPSHQVTQMGQEVILRCVPISNHLYFYWYRQILGQKVEFLVSFYNNEISEKSEIFDDQFSVERPDGSNFTLKIRSTKLEDSAMYFCASSGGPNQPQHFGDGTRLSIL.

This sequence joins TRBV6-5 and TRBJ2-5; perhaps TRBD1 as D (6 bases). Germline CDR1 is MNHEY and CDR2 is SVGAGI. The CDR3 loop spans 13 amino acids. The V gene lost 6 bases and the J gene lost 3 bases, with 11 bases spanning the gap. CDR3 nucleotides: TGTGCCAGCAGAGGACAGAGAGAAGAGACCCAGTACTTC. Protein sequence: CASRGQREETQYF.